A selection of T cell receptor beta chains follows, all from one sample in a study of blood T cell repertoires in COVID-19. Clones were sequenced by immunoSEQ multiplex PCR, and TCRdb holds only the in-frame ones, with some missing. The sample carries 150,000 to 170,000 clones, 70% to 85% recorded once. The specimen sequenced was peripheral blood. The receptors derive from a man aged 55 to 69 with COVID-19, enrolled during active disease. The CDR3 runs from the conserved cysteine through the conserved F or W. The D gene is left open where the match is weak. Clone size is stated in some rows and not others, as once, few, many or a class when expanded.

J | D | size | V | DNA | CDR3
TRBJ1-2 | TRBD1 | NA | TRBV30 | TGTGCCTGGAGTCCAGGGACAGGGGGATTTGGCTACACCTTC | CAWSPGTGGFGYTF
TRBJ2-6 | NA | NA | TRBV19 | TGTGCCAGTAGTATAGCAGGAAGAGCAGCTGGGGCCAACGTCCTGACTTTC | CASSIAGRAAGANVLTF
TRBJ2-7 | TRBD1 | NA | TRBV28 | TGTGCCAGCAGTTTATTACGGGACAGGACCTACGAGCAGTACTTC | CASSLLRDRTYEQYF
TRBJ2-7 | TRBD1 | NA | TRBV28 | TGTGCCACCGCCTCCGGGACAGCGAAATCCTCCTACGAGCAGTACTTC | CATASGTAKSSYEQYF
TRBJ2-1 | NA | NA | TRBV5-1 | TGCGCCAGCAGCCCTGGAGGGGCTGGGGCGGAGGGTGAGCAGTTCTTC | CASSPGGAGAEGEQFF
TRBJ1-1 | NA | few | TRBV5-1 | TGCGCCAGCAGCTTCCAAACTGACATGCAAGCTTTCTTT | CASSFQTDMQAFF
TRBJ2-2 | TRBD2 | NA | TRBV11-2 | TGTGCCAGCAGCTTAGATCGACTAGCGGGGTACACCGGGGAGCTGTTTTTT | CASSLDRLAGYTGELFF
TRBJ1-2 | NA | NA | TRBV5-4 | TGTGCCAGCAGCCCATCCGGGACTACCAACTATGGCTACACCTTC | CASSPSGTTNYGYTF
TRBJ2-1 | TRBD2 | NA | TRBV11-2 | TGTGCCAGCAGCCCACGGACTAGCGGGGGGATGGAGTTCTTC | CASSPRTSGGMEFF
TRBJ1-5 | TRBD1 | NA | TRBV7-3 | TGTGCCAGCAGCCAAACAGGGGGCTCGGGCCAGCCCCAGCATTTT | CASSQTGGSGQPQHF
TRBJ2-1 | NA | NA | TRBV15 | TGTGCCACCAGCAAAACAGCCCTGACCTCCTACAATGAGCAGTTCTTC | CATSKTALTSYNEQFF
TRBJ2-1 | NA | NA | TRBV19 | TGTGCCAGTAGTCCGGGACAAGGACCCTACAATGAGCAGTTCTTC | CASSPGQGPYNEQFF
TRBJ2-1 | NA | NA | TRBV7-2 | TGTGCCAGCAGCCCGACAGAGTGGGCGCAGTTCTTC | CASSPTEWAQFF
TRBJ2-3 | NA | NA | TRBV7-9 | TGTGCCAGCTACGAGGGCACAGATACGCAGTATTTT | CASYEGTDTQYF
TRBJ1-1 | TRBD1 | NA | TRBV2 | TGTGCCAGCACCGTACAGGGGTTGAACACTGAAGCTTTCTTT | CASTVQGLNTEAFF
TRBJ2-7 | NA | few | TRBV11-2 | TGTGCCAGCAGGAAGGAACAGACCTTTGCCTACGAGCAGTACTTC | CASRKEQTFAYEQYF
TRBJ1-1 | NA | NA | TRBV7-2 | TGTGCCAGCAGCCAAATGGGGAGGGGACTTATGAACACTGAAGCTTTCTTT | CASSQMGRGLMNTEAFF
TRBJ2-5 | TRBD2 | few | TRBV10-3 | TGTGCCATCAGTGAGTCGCCGACTAGCGGGGGAGAGACCCAGTACTTC | CAISESPTSGGETQYF
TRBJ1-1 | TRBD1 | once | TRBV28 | TGTGCCAGCAGTTTACTAGGGACAGCAACCATGAGGACCACTGAAGCTTTCTTT | CASSLLGTATMRTTEAFF
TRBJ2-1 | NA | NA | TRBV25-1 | TGTGCCAGCAGTGGTCCCTCGACAGAGAGCTCCTACAATGAGCAGTTCTTC | CASSGPSTESSYNEQFF
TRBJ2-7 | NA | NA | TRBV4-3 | TGCGCCAGCAGCCAAGATATAGATCGCGGTATGGTGGGGGGATACTCCTACGAGCAGTACTTC | CASSQDIDRGMVGGYSYEQYF
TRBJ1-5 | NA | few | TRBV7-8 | TGTGCCAGCAGCTTAGACGGGAGCAATCAGCCCCAGCATTTT | CASSLDGSNQPQHF
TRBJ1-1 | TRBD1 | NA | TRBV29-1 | TGCAGCGTTGAAGGAGGCCGGGACAGACTAGATAACACTGAAGCTTTCTTT | CSVEGGRDRLDNTEAFF
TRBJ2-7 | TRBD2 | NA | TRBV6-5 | TGTGCCAGCAGTTACCCCACTAGCGGGGGACTGGGCGAGCAGTACTTC | CASSYPTSGGLGEQYF
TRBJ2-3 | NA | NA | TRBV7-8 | TGTGCCAGCAGGAGGGACTTCACAGATACGCAGTATTTT | CASRRDFTDTQYF
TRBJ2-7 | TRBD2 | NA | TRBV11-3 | TGTGCCAGCAGCCCCAGTTTCAGTGCGGGACTAGTCTACGAGCAGTACTTC | CASSPSFSAGLVYEQYF
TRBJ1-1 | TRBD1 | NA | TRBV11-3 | TGTGCCAGCAGCATCGGGGGACAGAGAGCTTTCTTT | CASSIGGQRAFF
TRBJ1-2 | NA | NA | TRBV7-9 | TGTGCCAGCAGCTTCCGACTGACTGGGCAGGGTAACTATGGCTACACCTTC | CASSFRLTGQGNYGYTF
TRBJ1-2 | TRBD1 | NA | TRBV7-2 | TGTGCCAGCGTAAAAGGACAGGGGGCGTATGGCTACACCTTC | CASVKGQGAYGYTF
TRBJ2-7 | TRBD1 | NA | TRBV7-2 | TGTGCCAGTACCCTAGACAGGGTGGTCTTCGAGCAGTACTTC | CASTLDRVVFEQYF
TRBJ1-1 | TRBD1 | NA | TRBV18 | TGTGCCAGCTACGGAACAGGGGTGAACACTGAAGCTTTCTTT | CASYGTGVNTEAFF
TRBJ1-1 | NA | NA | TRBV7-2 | TGTGCCAGCAGCTTAGGTTCAGGGATCGGGAACACTGAAGCTTTCTTT | CASSLGSGIGNTEAFF
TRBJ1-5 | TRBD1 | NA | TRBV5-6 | TGTGCCAGCAGCTTAGGAGGGGGCGCGGGGAAGCCCCAGCATTTT | CASSLGGGAGKPQHF
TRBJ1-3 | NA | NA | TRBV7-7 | TGTGCTAGCAGCTCGAGCTCTGGAAACACCATATATTTT | CASSSSSGNTIYF
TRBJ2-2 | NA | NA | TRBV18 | TGTGCCAGCTCACCACTAGCGACAGGGACCGGGAGCGGGGAGCTGTTTTTT | CASSPLATGTGSGELFF